Listed here are 20 T cell receptor beta chains from one sample, sequenced in a study of monozygotic twins with inflammatory bowel disease (dated by TCRdb to about 2019). Library prep was done by 5' RACE. Sequencing relied on an Illumina HiSeq 2500. Each entry corresponds to one CDR3 protein sequence from reads that TCRdb reprocessed, and DNA is not given. This sample's listing comprises a few hundred thousand distinct CDR3 sequences. The top ten constitute 2.5% to 3% of the sample. Sequenced sample: blood. The source of these receptors is a human donor with ulcerative colitis or Crohn's disease, or a healthy co-twin of an affected twin (not recorded which).

CDR3 protein: CASIWGGGLNEQFF. The chain recombines TRBV7-2 with TRBJ2-1; with no DNA, the TCRdb D assignment of TRBD2 cannot be verified. The CDR3 is made up of 14 amino acids. Germline V gene sequence: CDR1 SGHTA, CDR2 FQGNSA.

The gene calls are TRBV5-1 and TRBJ2-1; TCRdb indicates TRBD2, and absent DNA this call remains unverified. Germline CDR1 SGHRS, CDR2 YFSETQ. The CDR3 totals 15 residues. This CDR3 reads CASSSGGGAFNEQFF.

V gene TRBV3-1 combines with J gene TRBJ2-7; the TCRdb call, TRBD1, lacks DNA for checking. Germline CDR1 is LGHDT and CDR2 is YNNKEL (reference sequence). CDR3 length: 14 residues. The CDR3 region is CASSRGSGNYEQYF.

The chain uses TRBV5-1 and TRBJ2-3. The CDR3 covers 15 residues. The germline gives CDR1 SGHRS, CDR2 YFSETQ. The CDR3 loop reads CASSLVVHGTDTQYF.

V usage is TRBV27 and J usage is TRBJ2-3. The CDR3 extends over 14 amino acids. Germline V lookup: CDR1 MNHEY, CDR2 SMNVEV (reference sequence). CDR3 in amino acids: CASRKGTSTDTQYF.

The V and J genes are TRBV19 and TRBJ2-4. CDR1 and CDR2 from the germline V gene are LNHDA and SQIVND (reference sequence). The CDR3 runs to 16 residues. The CDR3 spells CASSMIPGFGKNIQYF. Complete variable domain (other parts from reference TRBV19 and TRBJ2-4): DGGITQSPKYLFRKEGQNVTLSCEQNLNHDAMYWYRQDPGQGLRLIYYSQIVNDFQKGDIAEGYSVSREKKESFPLTVTSAQKNPTAFYLCASSMIPGFGKNIQYFGAGTRLSVL.

The chain has TRBV18 and TRBJ1-2; the D call from TCRdb, TRBD1, cannot be confirmed without DNA. In germline, CDR1 is KGHSH, CDR2 LQKENI. The CDR3 runs 14 residues. The CDR3: CASSPQGANYGYTF.

This sequence joins TRBV20-1 and TRBJ1-1; TCRdb returns TRBD1, unconfirmable since there is no DNA. The CDR3 runs 14 residues. Germline V gene sequence: CDR1 DFQATT, CDR2 SNEGSKA (reference sequence). This CDR3 is CSARQGAADTEAFF.

The genes are TRBV2 and TRBJ2-3. Germline values: CDR1 SNHLY, CDR2 FYNNEI. This CDR3 has 11 amino acids. CDR3 protein: CASRGSDTQYF.

The rearrangement uses TRBV29-1 and TRBJ2-7; the TRBD1 assignment by TCRdb is unverifiable without DNA. Per the germline V gene, CDR1 is SQVTM and CDR2 is ANQGSEA. The CDR3 runs to 16 residues. CDR3 sequence reads: CSVATGGGTGYYEQYF.

The gene calls are TRBV6-5 and TRBJ2-5. CDR1 and CDR2 from the germline V gene are MNHEY and SVGAGI. The CDR3 length is 13 residues. This chain's CDR3 is CASSYARQETQYF.

The chain employs TRBV12-3 or TRBV12-4 and TRBJ2-2. There are 13 residues in the CDR3. The CDR3 sequence: CASSSSYTGELFF.

CDR3 loop: CSVEWFGSYEQYF. The genes are TRBV29-1 and TRBJ2-7. This CDR3 contains 13 residues. Germline CDR1 reads SQVTM; CDR2 reads ANQGSEA.

The CDR3 protein is CASSAEGTQGQPQHF. The chain joins TRBV12-3 or TRBV12-4 to TRBJ1-5. This CDR3 is built from 15 residues.

The chain uses TRBV5-1 and TRBJ2-5; the D call of TRBD1 rests on TCRdb alone, since no DNA is present to check it. The germline gives CDR1 SGHRS, CDR2 YFSETQ. This CDR3 comprises 13 residues. The CDR3 sequence is CASSLEGAETQYF.

The CDR3 spells CASRPNPTPDRDNEQFF. The rearrangement joins TRBV11-1 to TRBJ2-1; the D call of TRBD1 rests on TCRdb alone, since no DNA is present to check it. The CDR3 length is 17 residues. Looked up from germline, CDR1 is SGHAT and CDR2 is FQDESV (reference sequence).

The rearrangement links TRBV7-3 to TRBJ1-1. Per germline, CDR1 SGHTA and CDR2 FQGTGA. CDR3 size: 15 residues. This CDR3 reads CASSFSSSTNTEAFF.

The chain joins TRBV7-2 to TRBJ2-5. Germline loops: CDR1 SGHTA, CDR2 FQGNSA. There are 13 residues in the CDR3. CDR3 sequence: CASSLPVIETQYF.

The rearrangement links TRBV18 to TRBJ2-7; TCRdb names TRBD1, which stays unverified in the absence of DNA. The V gene's germline CDR1 is KGHSH and CDR2 LQKENI. The CDR3 runs to 15 residues. The CDR3: CASSGPRGNTYEQYF.

This chain uses TRBV10-3 with TRBJ1-2; TCRdb's assignment of TRBD1 cannot be checked, as there is no DNA. There are 14 residues in the CDR3. The germline CDR1 and CDR2 sequences are ENHRY and SYGVKD. CDR3 protein: CAIRGTGGLDGYTF.